The 8 T cell receptor beta chains reported below all come from one sample, sequenced in a study of T cell responses to AZD1222 COVID-19 vaccine. This table comes from immunoSEQ multiplex PCR, and its TCRdb copy is limited to in-frame clones, with some not included. The sample records more than 130,000 clones, 75% to 95% being singletons. The sample was peripheral blood, taken on day 0 of AZD1222 vaccination. Receptors were obtained from an adult in good health.

In this sample, this clone turned up once. The CDR3 loop reads CASSTQGAYTEAFF. In DNA form, the CDR3 reads TGTGCCAGTAGTACACAGGGGGCTTACACTGAAGCTTTCTTT. The chain recombines TRBV19 with TRBJ1-1; TRBD1 aligns across 9 bases. The CDR3 loop spans 14 amino acids. Germline CDR1 reads LNHDA; CDR2 reads SQIVND (reference sequence). The V gene end was trimmed by 4 bases and the J gene end by 3 bases; junction bases not matched to a gene: 3.

The rearrangement joins TRBV10-3 to TRBJ1-1; D gene unclear. The CDR3 totals 13 residues. The V gene lost 3 bases and the J gene lost 0 bases, with 5 bases spanning the gap. CDR1 and CDR2 (germline): ENHRY, SYGVKD. As DNA, the CDR3 is TGTGCCATCAGTGACGGCATGAACACTGAAGCTTTCTTT. Its translation: CAISDGMNTEAFF.

This chain uses TRBV7-9 with TRBJ1-4; D gene ambiguous. Germline V gives CDR1 SEHNR, CDR2 FQNEAQ (reference sequence). The ends were cut back, 1 base at V and 10 bases at J, with 19 bases in the middle. The CDR3 consists of 16 residues. Here the CDR3 DNA reads TGTGCCAGCAGCTTAGGCGTCTGGGGTGGTCACGGAAAACTGTTTTTT. Its protein product is CASSLGVWGGHGKLFF.

The V and J genes are TRBV11-2 and TRBJ2-1; no clear D gene. Germline V CDR1 and CDR2: SGHAT, FQNNGV. The CDR3 runs to 13 residues. Deletions cut 0 bases from V and 7 bases from J, with 7 bases between. This chain's CDR3 is CASSLDSDNEQFF. The CDR3 DNA reads TGTGCCAGCAGCTTAGACTCAGATAATGAGCAGTTCTTC.

The chain links TRBV11-2 to TRBJ2-7; D is uncertain. Trimming left V 3 bases short and J 5 bases short, with 14 bases between. CDR1 is SGHAT, CDR2 FQNNGV, per germline. This CDR3 is built from 14 residues. CDR3 DNA sequence: TGTGCCAGCAGCTTCCGATTGGGTAAAGACGAGCAGTACTTC. This gives the protein CASSFRLGKDEQYF.

The chain combines TRBV6-4 with TRBJ2-2; weak D call: TRBD2 (5 bases). The V and J ends lost 3 bases and 3 bases respectively, with 14 bases between them. CDR3 length equals 16 residues. Germline CDR1 MRHNA, CDR2 SNTAGT. CDR3 protein: CASSELAPPDTGELFF. The CDR3 coding sequence is TGTGCCAGCAGTGAGCTAGCACCCCCGGACACCGGGGAGCTGTTTTTT.

The CDR3 loop is CASSLARDSPTGEQYF. For the CDR3, the DNA is TGTGCCAGCAGCTTGGCCCGGGACAGCCCTACGGGGGAGCAGTACTTC. The chain recombines TRBV7-2 with TRBJ2-7, with 7 bases that match TRBD1. Germline V gene data show CDR1 as SGHTA and CDR2 as FQGNSA. With V trimmed by 3 bases and J by 7 bases, 15 bases remained unmatched. The CDR3 contains 16 residues.

The chain has TRBV7-2 and TRBJ2-1, with 12 bases identical to TRBD2. Germline V gene lookup returns CDR1 SGHTA and CDR2 FQGNSA. The CDR3 runs to 17 residues. Trimming removed 1 base from V and 7 bases from J; junction bases left unmatched: 8. DNA of the CDR3: TGTGCCAGCAGCTTAGGACAGGGACTAGCGGGCCTGAATGAGCAGTTCTTC. Its protein is CASSLGQGLAGLNEQFF.